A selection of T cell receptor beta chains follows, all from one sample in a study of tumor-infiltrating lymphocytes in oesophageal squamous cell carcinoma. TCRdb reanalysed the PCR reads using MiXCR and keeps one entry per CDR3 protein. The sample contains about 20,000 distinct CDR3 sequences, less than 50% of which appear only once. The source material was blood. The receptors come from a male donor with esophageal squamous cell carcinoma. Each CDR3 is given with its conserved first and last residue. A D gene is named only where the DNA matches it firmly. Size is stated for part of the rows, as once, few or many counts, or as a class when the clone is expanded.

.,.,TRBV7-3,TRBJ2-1,CASSSIRNAQFF,TGTGCCAGCAGCTCGATACGGAATGCGCAGTTCTTC
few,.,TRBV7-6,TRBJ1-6,CASSFGQGPLHF,TGTGCCAGCAGCTTCGGACAAGGACCCCTCCACTTT
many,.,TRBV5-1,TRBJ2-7,CASSLGLATRGTYEQYF,TGCGCCAGCAGCTTGGGACTAGCAACCAGGGGGACCTACGAGCAGTACTTC
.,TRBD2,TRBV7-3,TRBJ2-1,CASSPPGGGGNNEQFF,TGTGCCAGCAGCCCGCCGGGAGGAGGAGGCAACAATGAGCAGTTCTTC
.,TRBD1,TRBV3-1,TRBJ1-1,CASSQVGRTGSNTEAFF,TGTGCCAGCAGCCAAGTCGGGAGGACAGGTAGTAACACTGAAGCTTTCTTT
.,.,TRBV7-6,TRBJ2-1,CASSLEYEQFF,TGTGCCAGCAGCTTAGAATATGAGCAGTTCTTC
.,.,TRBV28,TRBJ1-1,CASSPPVSYEQYF,TGTGCCAGCAGCCCTCCAGTATCCTACGAGCAGTACTTT
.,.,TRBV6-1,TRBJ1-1,CASSRNWDTEAFF,TGTGCCAGCAGTCGGAATTGGGACACTGAAGCTTTCTTT
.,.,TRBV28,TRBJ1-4,CASSSVEKLFF,TGTGCCAGCAGTTCGGTTGAAAAACTGTTTTTT
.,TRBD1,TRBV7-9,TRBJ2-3,CASSSKVGTGDYYEQYF,TGTGCCAGCAGCTCTAAAGTGGGGACAGGGGATTACTACGAGCAGTATTTT
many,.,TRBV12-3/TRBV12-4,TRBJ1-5,CASSQDGNQPQHF,TGTGCCAGCAGCCAAGACGGCAATCAGCCCCAGCATTTT
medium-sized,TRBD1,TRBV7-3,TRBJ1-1,CASSWGQGTEAFF,TGTGCCAGCAGCTGGGGACAGGGAACTGAAGCTTTCTTT
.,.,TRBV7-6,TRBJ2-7,CASSLMIYEQYF,TGTGCCAGCAGCTTAATGATCTACGAGCAGTACTTC
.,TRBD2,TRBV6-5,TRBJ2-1,CASISGEGDNEQFF,TGTGCCAGCATAAGTGGGGAGGGAGACAATGAGCAGTTCTTC
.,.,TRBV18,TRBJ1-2,CASSPVGATDYGYTF,TGTGCCAGCTCACCGGTGGGGGCCACGGACTATGGCTACACCTTC
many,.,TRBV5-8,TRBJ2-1,CASSFSPADKEINEQFF,TGTGCCAGCAGCTTCAGTCCCGCCGACAAGGAAATCAATGAGCAGTTCTTC
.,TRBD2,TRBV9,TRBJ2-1,CASSVVGGRRGDEQFF,TGTGCCAGCAGCGTAGTAGGCGGGAGGAGGGGTGATGAGCAGTTCTTC
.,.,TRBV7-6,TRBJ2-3,CASSLAAGENSPLHF,TGTGCCAGCAGCTTAGCGGCAGGGGAGAATTCACCCCTCCACTTC
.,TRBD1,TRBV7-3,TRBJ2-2,CASSVRGLMGTGELFF,TGTGCCAGCAGCGTCAGGGGGCTGATGGGCACCGGGGAGCTGTTTTTT
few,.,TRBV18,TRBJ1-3,CASSRSGTSSGNTIYF,TGTGCCAGCTCACGTTCCGGGACAAGCTCTGGAAACACCATATATTTT
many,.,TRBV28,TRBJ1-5,CASSPSPARTSNQPQHF,TGTGCCAGCAGTCCCTCCCCTGCTAGGACAAGCAATCAGCCCCAGCATTTT
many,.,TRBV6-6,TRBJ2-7,CASSYSFRDYEQYF,TGTGCCAGCAGTTACTCGTTCAGGGACTACGAGCAGTACTTC
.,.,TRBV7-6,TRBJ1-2,CASSPEASSGYTF,TGTGCCAGCAGCCCCGAGGCCTCGTCTGGCTACACCTTC
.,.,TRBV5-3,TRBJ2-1,CASSLDLAHEQFF,TGTGCCAGCAGCTTGGACCTAGCCCATGAGCAGTTCTTC
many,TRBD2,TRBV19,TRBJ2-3,CASSIMWSGGGTDTQYF,TGTGCCAGTAGTATAATGTGGTCGGGGGGGGGAACAGATACGCAGTATTTT
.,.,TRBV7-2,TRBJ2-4,CASSLSPLGGSPLHF,TGTGCCAGCAGCTTATCTCCCCTTGGTGGTTCACCCCTCCACTTC
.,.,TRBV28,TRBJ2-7,CASSLEVGSGYEQYF,TGTGCCAGCAGTTTAGAAGTTGGTTCGGGGTACGAGCAGTACTTC
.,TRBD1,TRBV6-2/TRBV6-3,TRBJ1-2,CASSVTGSGIYGYTF,TGTGCCAGCAGTGTGACAGGGTCGGGGATCTATGGCTACACCTTC
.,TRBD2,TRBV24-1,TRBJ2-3,CATEREDTDTQYF,TGTGCCACGGAGCGGGAGGATACAGATACGCAGTATTTT
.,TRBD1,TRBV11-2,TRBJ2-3,CASSSQGANSADTQYF,TGTGCCAGCAGCTCGCAGGGGGCGAATTCTGCAGATACGCAGTATTTT
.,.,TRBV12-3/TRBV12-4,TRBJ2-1,CASRSLRALRNEQFF,TGTGCCAGCAGATCCCTAAGGGCCCTTAGGAATGAGCAGTTCTTC
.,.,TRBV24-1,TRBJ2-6,CASSHHASFTGANVLTF,TGTGCCAGCAGTCACCACGCGAGTTTTACTGGGGCCAACGTCCTGACTTTC
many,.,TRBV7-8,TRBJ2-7,CASSPRDNSYEQYF,TGTGCCAGCAGCCCACGTGACAATTCCTACGAGCAGTACTTC
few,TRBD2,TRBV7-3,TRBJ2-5,CASSLVAGSQETQYF,TGTGCCAGCAGCCTGGTAGCGGGGTCCCAAGAGACCCAGTACTTC
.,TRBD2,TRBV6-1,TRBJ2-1,CASRGGGTRGGGSYNEQFF,TGTGCCAGCAGGGGGGGCGGGACTAGGGGTGGCGGCTCCTACAATGAGCAGTTCTTC
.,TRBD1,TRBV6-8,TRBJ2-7,CASRTLTGSPYEQYF,TGTGCCAGCAGAACCCTGACAGGGTCACCCTACGAGCAGTACTTC
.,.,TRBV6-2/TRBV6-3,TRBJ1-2,CASTLAGDGGYTF,TGTGCCAGCACCTTAGCAGGGGATGGTGGCTACACCTTC
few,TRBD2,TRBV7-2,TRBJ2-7,CASSLGGPATGTSGSEQYF,TGTGCCAGCAGCTTAGGCGGCCCAGCAACCGGGACTAGCGGGAGCGAGCAGTACTTC
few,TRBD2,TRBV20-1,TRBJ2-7,CSASLREPYEQYF,TGCAGTGCTAGTTTGCGGGAGCCCTACGAGCAGTACTTC
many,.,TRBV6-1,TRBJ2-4,CASSLQGGIQYF,TGTGCCAGCAGTCTTCAGGGAGGCATTCAGTACTTC
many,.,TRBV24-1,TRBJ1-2,CATSDPTEGEYYGYTF,TGTGCCACCAGTGACCCGACGGAGGGGGAGTACTATGGCTACACCTTC
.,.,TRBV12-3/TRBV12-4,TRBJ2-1,CASGRSSGYNEQFF,TGTGCCAGCGGAAGGTCCAGCGGCTACAATGAGCAGTTCTTC
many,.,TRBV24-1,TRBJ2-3,CATSGHTDTQYF,TGTGCCACCAGTGGCCACACAGATACGCAGTATTTT
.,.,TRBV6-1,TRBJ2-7,CASSEANFYEQYF,TGTGCCAGCAGTGAAGCGAATTTCTACGAGCAGTACTTC
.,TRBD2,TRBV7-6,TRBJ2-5,CASSTQAGVETQYF,TGTGCTAGCAGCACTCAAGCGGGAGTCGAGACCCAGTACTTC
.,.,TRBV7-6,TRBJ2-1,CASSLAQGGEYNEQFF,TGTGCCAGCAGCTTAGCGCAGGGGGGTGAATACAATGAGCAGTTCTTC
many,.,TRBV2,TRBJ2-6,CASSPAFSGANVLTF,TGTGCCAGCAGTCCCGCGTTCTCTGGGGCCAACGTCCTGACTTTC
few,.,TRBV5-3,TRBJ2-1,CASSLDPTGETQFF,TGTGCCAGCAGCTTGGACCCAACGGGGGAGACCCAGTTCTTC
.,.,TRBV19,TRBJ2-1,CASSMDVEQFF,TGTGCCAGTAGTATGGATGTAGAGCAGTTCTTC
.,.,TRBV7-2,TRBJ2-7,CASSGGPTYYEQYF,TGTGCCAGCAGCGGGGGCCCGACCTACTACGAGCAGTACTTC
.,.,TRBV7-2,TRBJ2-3,CASSLVYGETQYF,TGTGCCAGCAGCTTGGTCTATGGGGAGACGCAGTATTTT
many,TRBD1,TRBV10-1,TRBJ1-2,CASRQGRNYGYTF,TGCGCCAGCCGACAGGGGAGGAACTATGGCTACACCTTC
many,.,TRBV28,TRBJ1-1,CASIENTEAFF,TGTGCCAGCATAGAGAACACTGAAGCTTTCTTT
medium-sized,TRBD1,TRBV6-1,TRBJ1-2,CASSVDRANYGYTF,TGTGCCAGCAGTGTGGACAGGGCGAACTATGGCTACACCTTC
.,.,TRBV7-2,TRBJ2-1,CASSLLGPQQFF,TGTGCCAGCAGCTTACTCGGGCCCCAGCAGTTCTTC
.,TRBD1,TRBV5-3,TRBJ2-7,CASSHDRDYEQYF,TGCGCCAGCAGTCATGACAGGGACTACGAGCAGTACTTC
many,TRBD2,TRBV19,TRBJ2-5,CASSIDGGETQYF,TGTGCCAGTAGTATTGACGGGGGGGAGACCCAGTACTTC
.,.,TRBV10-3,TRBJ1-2,CAISGTGNYGYTF,TGTGCCATCAGTGGGACGGGTAACTATGGCTACACCTTC
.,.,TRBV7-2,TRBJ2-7,CASSLGYSYEQYF,TGTGCCAGCAGCTTAGGGTACTCCTACGAGCAGTACTTC